The clone carrying this TCR beta chain was picked up many times. This sample is part of a study of T cells after yellow fever vaccination. The CDR3 totals 15 residues. The J segment lost 1 base and the V segment lost 3 bases, leaving 2 bases of the junction unmatched. TCRdb independently ran MiXCR on the 5' RACE reads; one entry per CDR3 protein. In the table there are 150,000 or so distinct CDR3 sequences, about 6.2% of which are singletons. V and J are TRBV12-3 or TRBV12-4 and TRBJ1-1; 10 nucleotides align to TRBD1. The source material was CD4+ T cells sorted from PBMCs, sampled 10 days after the yellow fever booster vaccination. The TCR originated in a man aged 30-40 years who received the YFV17D yellow fever vaccine. CDR3 DNA sequence: TGTGCCAGCAGTTTGGGACAGGGGAAGAACACTGAAGCTTTCTTT. As protein: CASSLGQGKNTEAFF.